The clone carrying this T cell receptor (beta chain) was picked up one time. This sample is drawn from a study of shared clonotypes between healthy human individuals. In the study overall: Serving as donors were a couple of women and a few men, whose ages spanned 18 to 49.

CDR3 length: 17 residues. Looked up from germline, CDR1 is LNHNV and CDR2 is YYDKDF (reference sequence). V lost 0 bases to trimming and J lost 5 bases; unmatched junction nucleotides: 8. Clones were sequenced by immunoSEQ multiplex PCR, and TCRdb holds only the in-frame ones, with some missing. The sample has a few million clones; 90% to 95% are singletons. This rearrangement joins TRBV15 to TRBJ2-2, with 8 nucleotides matching TRBD1. The material sequenced was naive CD4+ T cells sorted from blood. Subset: CD45RA+ positively selected. This sequence was found in a young man in good health. DNA for the CDR3: TGTGCCACCAGCAGAGATAAAACAGGGGGTAAAACCGGGGAGCTGTTTTTT. Translating gives CATSRDKTGGKTGELFF.